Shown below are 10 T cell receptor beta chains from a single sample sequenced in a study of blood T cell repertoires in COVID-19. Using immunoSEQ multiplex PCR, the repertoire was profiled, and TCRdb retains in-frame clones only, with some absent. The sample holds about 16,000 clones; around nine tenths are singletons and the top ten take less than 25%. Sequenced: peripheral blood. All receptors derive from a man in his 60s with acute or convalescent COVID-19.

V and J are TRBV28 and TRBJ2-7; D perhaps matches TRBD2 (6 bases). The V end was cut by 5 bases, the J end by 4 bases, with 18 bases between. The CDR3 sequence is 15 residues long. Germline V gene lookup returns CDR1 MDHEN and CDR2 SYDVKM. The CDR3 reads CASSAGLGPSYEQYF. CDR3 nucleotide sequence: TGTGCCAGCAGTGCGGGACTTGGGCCGTCGTACGAGCAGTACTTC.

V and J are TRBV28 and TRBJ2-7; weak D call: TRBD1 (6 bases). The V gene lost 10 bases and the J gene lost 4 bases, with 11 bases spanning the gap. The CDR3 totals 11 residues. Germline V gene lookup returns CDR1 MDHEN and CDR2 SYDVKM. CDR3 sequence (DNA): TGTGCCAATTCACAGGGTTACGAGCAGTACTTC. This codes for CANSQGYEQYF.

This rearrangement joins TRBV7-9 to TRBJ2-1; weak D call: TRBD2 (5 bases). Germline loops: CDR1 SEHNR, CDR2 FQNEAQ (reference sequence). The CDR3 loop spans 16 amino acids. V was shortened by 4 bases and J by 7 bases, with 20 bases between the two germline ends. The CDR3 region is CASSYPVAGQGNEQFF. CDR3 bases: TGTGCCAGCAGCTACCCCGTTGCGGGCCAAGGAAATGAGCAGTTCTTC.

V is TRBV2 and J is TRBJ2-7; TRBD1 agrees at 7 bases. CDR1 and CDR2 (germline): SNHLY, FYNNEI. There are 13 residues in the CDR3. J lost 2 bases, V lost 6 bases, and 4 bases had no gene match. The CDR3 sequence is CASSRGQAYEQYF. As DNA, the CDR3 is TGTGCCAGCAGCCGCGGACAGGCCTACGAGCAGTACTTC.

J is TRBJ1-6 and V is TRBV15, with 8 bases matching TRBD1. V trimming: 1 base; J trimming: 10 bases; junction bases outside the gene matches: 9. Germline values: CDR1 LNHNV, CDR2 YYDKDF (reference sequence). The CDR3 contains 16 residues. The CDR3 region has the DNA TGTGCCACCAGCAGAGTTGTAGGACAGGGAACATCACCCCTCCACTTT. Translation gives CATSRVVGQGTSPLHF.

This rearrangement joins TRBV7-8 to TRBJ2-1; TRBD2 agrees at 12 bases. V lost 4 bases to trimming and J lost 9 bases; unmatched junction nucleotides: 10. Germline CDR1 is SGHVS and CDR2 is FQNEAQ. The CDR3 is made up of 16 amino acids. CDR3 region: CASSYDLAGGAVEQFF. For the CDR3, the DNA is TGTGCCAGCAGCTACGACCTAGCGGGAGGGGCCGTTGAGCAGTTCTTC.

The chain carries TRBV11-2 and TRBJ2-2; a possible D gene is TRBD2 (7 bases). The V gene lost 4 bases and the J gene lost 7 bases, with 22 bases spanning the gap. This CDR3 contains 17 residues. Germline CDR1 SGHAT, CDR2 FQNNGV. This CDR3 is CASSSPMLGGLSGELFF. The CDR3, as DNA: TGTGCCAGCAGCTCGCCGATGTTGGGGGGGCTCAGCGGGGAGCTGTTTTTT.

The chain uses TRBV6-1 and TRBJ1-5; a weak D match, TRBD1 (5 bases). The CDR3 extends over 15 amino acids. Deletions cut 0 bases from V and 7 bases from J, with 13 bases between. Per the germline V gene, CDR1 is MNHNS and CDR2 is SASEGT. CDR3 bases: TGTGCCAGCAGTGAAGCGGGGGGGATCGGACAGCCCCAGCATTTT. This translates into CASSEAGGIGQPQHF.

CDR3 loop: CASSEDVRGSGYTF. CDR3 nucleotide sequence: TGTGCCAGCAGTGAAGACGTACGGGGGAGCGGCTACACCTTC. This rearrangement joins TRBV6-1 to TRBJ1-2, with TRBD1 as a possible D gene (5 bases). CDR1 MNHNS and CDR2 SASEGT come from the germline V gene. V was trimmed by 1 base and J by 8 bases, leaving 14 bases between them. The CDR3 is 14 amino acids.

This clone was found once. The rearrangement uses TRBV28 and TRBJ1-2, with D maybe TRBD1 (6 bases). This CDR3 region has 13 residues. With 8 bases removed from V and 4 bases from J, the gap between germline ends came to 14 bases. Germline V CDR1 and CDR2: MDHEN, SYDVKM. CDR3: CASRLQGPYGYTF. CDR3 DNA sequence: TGTGCCAGCCGCTTACAGGGCCCCTATGGCTACACCTTC.